Presented here are 14 T cell receptor beta chains from one specimen sequenced in a study of radiotherapy plus CTLA-4 blockade in lung cancer. Using immunoSEQ multiplex PCR, the repertoire was profiled, and TCRdb retains in-frame clones only, with some absent. The repertoire includes tens of thousands of clones, just over 75% of them detected once, and almost 4% sits in the top ten. This specimen consisted of peripheral blood, obtained from a patient treated with radiotherapy plus ipilimumab. The receptors derive from a human donor with non-small cell lung cancer who had a partial response to radiotherapy plus ipilimumab.

This chain links TRBV6-5 with TRBJ2-1; maybe TRBD2 (5 bases). CDR3 length: 15 residues. In germline, CDR1 is MNHEY, CDR2 SVGAGI. V lost 2 bases and J lost 4, with 12 bases in between. Written as DNA, the CDR3 is TGTGCCAGCAGTTACCTAGCCCAGCTTTACAATGAGCAGTTCTTC. This translates into CASSYLAQLYNEQFF.

This clone was counted once. This sequence joins TRBV6-1 and TRBJ1-2; D might be TRBD1 (5 bases). The CDR3 sequence is 14 residues long. Germline-derived CDR1 and CDR2 are MNHNS and SASEGT. Trimming pared 5 bases from V and 6 bases from J, leaving 16 bases between. The CDR3 DNA follows: TGTGCCAGCAGTAGGATAATAGGGGCGGATGGCTACACCTTC. This codes for CASSRIIGADGYTF.

DNA of the CDR3: TGTGCCAGCAGCTTACCTCGGGACAGACCCTTAGAGGACGCTTTCTTT. Its protein product is CASSLPRDRPLEDAFF. This chain links TRBV11-2 with TRBJ1-1; 7 positions agree with TRBD1. Germline-derived CDR1 and CDR2 are SGHAT and FQNNGV. V shed 2 bases and J 11 bases; nucleotides not matched to a gene: 17. The CDR3 length is 16 residues.

The rearrangement uses TRBV6-6 and TRBJ2-5; D is perhaps TRBD2 (6 bases). Germline V CDR1 and CDR2: MNHNY, SVGAGI (reference sequence). The CDR3 runs 13 residues. V was clipped by 6 bases and J by 5 bases, with 13 bases between them. The CDR3 sequence is CASRTGVGETQYF. CDR3 nucleotide sequence: TGTGCCAGCAGGACGGGGGTGGGGGAGACCCAGTACTTC.

The rearrangement joins TRBV7-2 to TRBJ1-4, with unresolved D. V was trimmed by 5 bases and J by 4 bases, leaving 14 bases between them. The germline CDR1 and CDR2 sequences are SGHTA and FQGNSA. This CDR3 is 15 amino acids long. The DNA of the CDR3 is TGTGCCAGCAGCCCTCCGGGGTCCTATAATGAAAAACTGTTTTTT. Residues: CASSPPGSYNEKLFF. The entire variable domain, with the rest obtained from reference TRBV7-2 and TRBJ1-4, is as follows: GAGVSQSPSNKVTEKGKDVELRCDPISGHTALYWYRQSLGQGLEFLIYFQGNSAPDKSGLPSDRFSAERTGGSVSTLTIQRTQQEDSAVYLCASSPPGSYNEKLFFGSGTQLSVL.

The chain couples TRBV9 to TRBJ1-4; TRBD1 matches 11 bases. The CDR3 runs 14 residues. Germline values: CDR1 SGDLS, CDR2 YYNGEE. J gave up 14 bases and V 0 bases, and 6 bases lay outside the gene matches. The CDR3 region is CASSVGDRGSWLFF. As DNA, the CDR3 is TGTGCCAGCAGCGTAGGGGACAGGGGGTCGTGGCTGTTTTTT.

This clone was counted between two and nine times. The CDR3 region is CASSPTGNYGYTF. The DNA of the CDR3 is TGTGCCAGCAGCCCCACAGGGAACTATGGCTACACCTTC. The chain recombines TRBV28 with TRBJ1-2; D is possibly TRBD1 (6 bases). The CDR3 consists of 13 residues. V lost 6 bases to trimming and J lost 2 bases, with 10 bases between them. Germline V gene sequence: CDR1 MDHEN, CDR2 SYDVKM.

The chain carries TRBV4-3 and TRBJ1-6; D gene unclear. Germline V gene data show CDR1 as LGHNA and CDR2 as YSLEER. With 0 bases removed from V and 9 bases from J, the gap between germline ends came to 6 bases. The CDR3 totals 13 residues. CDR3 loop: CASSQEAVSPLHF. CDR3 in DNA: TGCGCCAGCAGCCAAGAGGCGGTTTCACCCCTCCACTTT.

This sequence joins TRBV4-1 and TRBJ2-1; TRBD1 matches 10 bases. Germline V CDR1 and CDR2: MGHRA, YSYEKL. The CDR3 is 16 amino acids. The junction had 3 bases not matched to a gene; V was cut back by 4 bases and J by 0 bases. The CDR3 protein is CASSLGTGDSYNEQFF. The CDR3 bases are TGCGCCAGCAGCCTAGGGACAGGGGACTCCTACAATGAGCAGTTCTTC.

The chain carries TRBV5-1 and TRBJ1-1; D gene uncertain. The CDR3 contains 14 residues. V was trimmed by 6 bases and J by 4 bases, leaving 16 bases between them. Germline V CDR1 and CDR2: SGHRS, YFSETQ. The CDR3 nucleotides read TGCGCCAGCACCCTACGTATTGAGGCCACTGAAGCTTTCTTT. It is translated as CASTLRIEATEAFF.

This clone is a singleton in its sample. The J gene is TRBJ1-1, the V gene TRBV6-5, with D possibly being TRBD1 (6 bases). Germline loops: CDR1 MNHEY, CDR2 SVGAGI. V was pared by 0 bases and J by 0 bases, with 8 bases between. CDR3 length: 15 amino acids. The CDR3 reads CASSYSRQVNTEAFF. CDR3 bases: TGTGCCAGCAGTTACTCCAGACAGGTGAACACTGAAGCTTTCTTT.

J is TRBJ1-4 and V is TRBV5-1; D might be TRBD1 (5 bases). The CDR3 has 13 residues. Germline V gene sequence: CDR1 SGHRS, CDR2 YFSETQ. Trimming stripped 4 bases from V and 5 bases from J, with 9 bases between. As DNA, the CDR3 is TGCGCCAGCAGCCAGGGAACAAATGAAAAACTGTTTTTT. This gives the protein CASSQGTNEKLFF.

In this sample, this clone turned up once. CDR3: CASSSVGGLADTQYF. The CDR3 bases are TGTGCCAGCAGCTCTGTGGGGGGACTAGCAGATACGCAGTATTTT. This chain connects TRBV7-8 to TRBJ2-3, with TRBD2 identical over 8 bases. The germline gives CDR1 SGHVS, CDR2 FQNEAQ. This CDR3 is built from 15 residues. Unmatched junction bases numbered 7, after V lost 4 bases and J lost 4 bases.

The chain has TRBV5-4 and TRBJ1-1; 10 nucleotides agree with TRBD1. Germline CDR1 is SGHNT and CDR2 is YYREEE (reference sequence). This CDR3 is built from 16 residues. After removal of 2 bases from V and 0 bases from J, the junction contained 4 bases not matched to a gene. CDR3 DNA: TGTGCCAGCAGCTTTGACAGGGGGCGTTTGAACACTGAAGCTTTCTTT. Protein sequence: CASSFDRGRLNTEAFF.